Given below is one T cell receptor (beta chain) in context. What it binds is not known. This sample is part of a study of cytomegalovirus exposure and HLA in healthy donors. General observations from the study: Using the classifier, cytomegalovirus status was reportedly diagnosed with high specificity and sensitivity. Trimming of TCR beta V- and J-genes showed a link, identified in a later analysis, to a missense DCLRE1C variant.

Vbeta (60) and Jbeta (13) primers were used in the PCR. Only in-frame clones appear in the TCRdb table, and some are missing; sequencing was by immunoSEQ multiplex PCR. The sample has approximately 200,000 clones; 74% are singletons. This receptor was taken from a woman aged 25 to 39 in good health and CMV-seropositive. The sample was PBMCs.

The CDR3: CASSDGGGGGYTF. DNA of the CDR3: TGTGCCAGCAGTGACGGCGGGGGGGGTGGCTACACCTTC. The chain joins TRBV6-1 to TRBJ1-2, with TRBD1 as a possible D gene (5 bases). The CDR3 runs 13 residues. V lost 3 bases, J lost 7 bases, and 12 bases lay in between. CDR1 and CDR2 from the germline V gene are MNHNS and SASEGT.